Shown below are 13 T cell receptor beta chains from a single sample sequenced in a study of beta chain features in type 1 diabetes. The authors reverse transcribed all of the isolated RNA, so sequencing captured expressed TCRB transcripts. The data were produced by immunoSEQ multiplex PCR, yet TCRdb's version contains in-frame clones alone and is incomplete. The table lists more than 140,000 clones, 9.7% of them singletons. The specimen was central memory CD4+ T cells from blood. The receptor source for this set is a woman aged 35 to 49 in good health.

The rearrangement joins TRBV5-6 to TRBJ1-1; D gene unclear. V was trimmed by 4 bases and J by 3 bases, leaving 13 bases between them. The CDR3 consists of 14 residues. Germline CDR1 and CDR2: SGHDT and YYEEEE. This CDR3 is CASSPTGRDTEAFF. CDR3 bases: TGTGCCAGCAGCCCAACCGGGAGAGACACTGAAGCTTTCTTT.

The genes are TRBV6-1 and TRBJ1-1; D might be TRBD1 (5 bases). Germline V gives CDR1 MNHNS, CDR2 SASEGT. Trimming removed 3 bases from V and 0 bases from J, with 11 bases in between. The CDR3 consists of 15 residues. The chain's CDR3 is CASSEQEGMNTEAFF. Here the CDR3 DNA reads TGTGCCAGCAGTGAGCAGGAGGGGATGAACACTGAAGCTTTCTTT.

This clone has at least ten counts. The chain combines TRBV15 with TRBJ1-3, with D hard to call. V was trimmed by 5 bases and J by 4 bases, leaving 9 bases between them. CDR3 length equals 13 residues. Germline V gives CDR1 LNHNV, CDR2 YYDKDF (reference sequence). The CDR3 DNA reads TGTGCCACCAGCCCTGAACGGGGAAACACCATATATTTT. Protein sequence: CATSPERGNTIYF.

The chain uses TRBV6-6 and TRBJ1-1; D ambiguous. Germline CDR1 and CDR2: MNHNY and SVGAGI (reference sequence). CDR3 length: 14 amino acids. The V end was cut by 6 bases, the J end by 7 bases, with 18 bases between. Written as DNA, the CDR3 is TGTGCCAGCAGCCAACCCGAAACCAGACTTGAAGCTTTCTTT. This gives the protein CASSQPETRLEAFF.

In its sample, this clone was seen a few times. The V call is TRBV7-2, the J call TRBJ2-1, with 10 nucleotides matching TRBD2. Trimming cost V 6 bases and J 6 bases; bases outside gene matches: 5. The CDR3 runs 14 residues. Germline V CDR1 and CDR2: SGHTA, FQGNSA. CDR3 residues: CASSSGLAFNEQFF. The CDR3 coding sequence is TGTGCCAGCAGTTCGGGACTAGCGTTCAATGAGCAGTTCTTC.

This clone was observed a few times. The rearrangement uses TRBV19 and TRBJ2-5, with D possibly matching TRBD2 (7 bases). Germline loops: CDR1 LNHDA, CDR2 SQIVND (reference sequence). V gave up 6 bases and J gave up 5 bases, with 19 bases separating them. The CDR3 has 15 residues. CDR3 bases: TGTGCCAGTAGCACCTTAGGGGGGGGCGATGAGACCCAGTACTTC. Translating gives CASSTLGGGDETQYF.

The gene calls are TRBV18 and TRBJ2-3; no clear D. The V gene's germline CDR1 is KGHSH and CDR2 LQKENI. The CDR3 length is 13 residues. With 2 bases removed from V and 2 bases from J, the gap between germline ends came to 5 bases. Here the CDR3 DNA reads TGTGCCAGCTCACCATACAACACAGATACGCAGTATTTT. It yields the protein CASSPYNTDTQYF.

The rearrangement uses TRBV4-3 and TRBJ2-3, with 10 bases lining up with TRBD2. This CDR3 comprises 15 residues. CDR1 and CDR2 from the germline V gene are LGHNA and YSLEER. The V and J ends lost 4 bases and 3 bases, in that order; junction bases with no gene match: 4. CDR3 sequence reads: CASSPLAGGTDTQYF. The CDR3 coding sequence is TGCGCCAGCAGCCCTTTAGCGGGGGGAACAGATACGCAGTATTTT.

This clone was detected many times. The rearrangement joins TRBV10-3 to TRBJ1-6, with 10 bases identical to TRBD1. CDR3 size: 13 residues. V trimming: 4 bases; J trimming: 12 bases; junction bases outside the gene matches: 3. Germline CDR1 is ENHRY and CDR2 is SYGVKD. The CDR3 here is CAISVDRGQPLHF. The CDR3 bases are TGTGCCATCAGTGTTGACAGGGGGCAACCCCTCCACTTT.

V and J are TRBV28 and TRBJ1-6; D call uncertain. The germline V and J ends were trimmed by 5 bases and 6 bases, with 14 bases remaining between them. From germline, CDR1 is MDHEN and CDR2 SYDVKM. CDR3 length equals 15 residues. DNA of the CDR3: TGTGCCAGCAGTCGCTATGAGTTACTTAATTCACCCCTCCACTTT. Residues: CASSRYELLNSPLHF.

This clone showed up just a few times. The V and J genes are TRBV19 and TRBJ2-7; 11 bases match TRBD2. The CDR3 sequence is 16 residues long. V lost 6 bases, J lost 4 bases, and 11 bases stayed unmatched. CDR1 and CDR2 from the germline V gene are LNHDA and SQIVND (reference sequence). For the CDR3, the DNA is TGTGCCAGTAGCATCGCCACTAGCGGGGGACGATACGAGCAGTACTTC. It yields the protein CASSIATSGGRYEQYF.

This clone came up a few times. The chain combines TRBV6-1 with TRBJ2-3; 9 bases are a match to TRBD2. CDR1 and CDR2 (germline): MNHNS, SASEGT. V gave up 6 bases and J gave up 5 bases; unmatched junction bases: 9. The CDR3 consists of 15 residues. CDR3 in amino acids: CASSQRGAEGDTQYF. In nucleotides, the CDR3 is TGTGCCAGCAGCCAGCGGGGGGCCGAGGGAGATACGCAGTATTTT.

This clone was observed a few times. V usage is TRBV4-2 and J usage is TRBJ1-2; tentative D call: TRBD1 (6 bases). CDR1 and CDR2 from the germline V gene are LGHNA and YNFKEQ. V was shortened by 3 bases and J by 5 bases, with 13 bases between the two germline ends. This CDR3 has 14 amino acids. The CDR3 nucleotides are TGTGCCAGCAGCCAGATCGGACAGTCTTATGGCTACACCTTC. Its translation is CASSQIGQSYGYTF.